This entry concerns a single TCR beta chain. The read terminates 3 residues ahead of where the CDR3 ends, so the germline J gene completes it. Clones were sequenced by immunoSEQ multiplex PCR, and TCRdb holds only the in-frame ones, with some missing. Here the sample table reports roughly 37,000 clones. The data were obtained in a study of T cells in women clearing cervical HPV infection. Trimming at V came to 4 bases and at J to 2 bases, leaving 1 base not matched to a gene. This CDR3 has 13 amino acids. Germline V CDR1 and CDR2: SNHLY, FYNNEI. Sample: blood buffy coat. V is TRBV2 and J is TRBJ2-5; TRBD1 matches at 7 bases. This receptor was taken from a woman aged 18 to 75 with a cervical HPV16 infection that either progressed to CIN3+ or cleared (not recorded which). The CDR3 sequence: CASSAGGQETQYF. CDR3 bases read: TGTGCCAGCAGTGCAGGGGGACAAGAGACC.